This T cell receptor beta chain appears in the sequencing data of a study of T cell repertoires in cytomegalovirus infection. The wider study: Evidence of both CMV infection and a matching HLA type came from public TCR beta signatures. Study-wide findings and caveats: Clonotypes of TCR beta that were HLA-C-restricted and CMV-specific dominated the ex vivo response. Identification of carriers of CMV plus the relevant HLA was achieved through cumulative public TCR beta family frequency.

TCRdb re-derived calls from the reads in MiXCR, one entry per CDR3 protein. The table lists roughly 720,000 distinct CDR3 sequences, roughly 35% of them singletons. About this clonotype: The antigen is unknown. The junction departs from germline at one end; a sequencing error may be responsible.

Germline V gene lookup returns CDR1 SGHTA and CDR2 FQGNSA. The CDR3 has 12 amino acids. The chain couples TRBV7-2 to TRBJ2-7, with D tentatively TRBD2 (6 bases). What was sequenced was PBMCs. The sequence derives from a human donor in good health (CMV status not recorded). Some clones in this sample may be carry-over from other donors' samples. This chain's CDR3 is CASSLTSYDQYF. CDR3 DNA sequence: TGTGCCAGCAGCTTAACTAGCTACGATCAGTACTTC.